This T cell receptor beta chain was documented in a study of response to subunit inactivated influenza vaccine. The CDR3 totals 17 residues. V lost 4 bases, J lost 12 bases, and 16 bases stayed unmatched. Looked up from germline, CDR1 is SNHLY and CDR2 is FYNNEI. The sample holds a few counts of this clonotype. TCRdb reanalysed the RT-PCR reads using MiXCR and keeps one entry per CDR3 protein. The sample includes under 550,000 distinct CDR3 sequences, about 7.2% of them seen just once. V and J are TRBV2 and TRBJ2-6, with 9 bases matching TRBD1. This receptor was obtained from a man aged 50 to 75 who received an inactivated influenza vaccine. Material: PBMCs from blood, obtained roughly 24 months after vaccination. CDR3 DNA sequence: TGTGCCAGCAGTGGTCGGCTAGACAGGGGGGCGGTGTCCGTCCTGACTTTC. This encodes CASSGRLDRGAVSVLTF.